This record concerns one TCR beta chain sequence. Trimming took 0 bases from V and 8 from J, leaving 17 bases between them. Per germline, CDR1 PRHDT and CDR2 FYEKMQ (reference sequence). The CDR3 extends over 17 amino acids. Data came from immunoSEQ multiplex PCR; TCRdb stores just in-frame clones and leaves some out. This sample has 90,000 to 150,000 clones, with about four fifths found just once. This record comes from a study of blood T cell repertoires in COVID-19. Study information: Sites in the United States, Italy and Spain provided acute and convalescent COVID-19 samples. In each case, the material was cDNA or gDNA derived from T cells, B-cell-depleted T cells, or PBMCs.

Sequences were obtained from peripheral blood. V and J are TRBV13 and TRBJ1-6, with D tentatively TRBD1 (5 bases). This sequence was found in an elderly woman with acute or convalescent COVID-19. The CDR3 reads CASSLGLGAGIHSPLHF. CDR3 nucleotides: TGTGCCAGCAGCTTAGGCCTAGGGGCAGGGATCCATTCACCCCTCCACTTT.